Listed below are T cell receptor beta chains from one sample, sequenced in a study of T-cell reconstitution after alpha-beta-depleted transplantation in children. TCRdb processed the PCR reads anew with MiXCR; each CDR3 protein has one entry. The data show 60,000 to 70,000 distinct CDR3 sequences, roughly 5.2% seen once. Sequencing was performed on PBMCs, mostly from graft donor cells, taken 180 days after TCRalphabeta/CD19-depleted stem cell transplant. The source is a boy younger than two who had a stem cell transplant for acute myeloid leukemia, so the T cells may come from the graft donor. Each CDR3 is given with its conserved first and last residue. A D gene is named only where the DNA matches it firmly. Clone size is stated in some rows and not others, as once, few, many or a class when expanded.

cdr3_nt: TGCAGCGTTGTAGACAGGGCTGGCTATGGCTACACCTTC; cdr3_aa: CSVVDRAGYGYTF; clone_size: many; d_call: TRBD1; j_call: TRBJ1-2; v_call: TRBV29-1
cdr3_nt: TGTGCGAGCCGAGGGGAGACAGATACGCAGTATTTT; cdr3_aa: CASRGETDTQYF; clone_size: -; d_call: -; j_call: TRBJ2-3; v_call: TRBV25-1
cdr3_nt: TGTGCCAGCAGCTTTGTCAGGCAAGAGACCCAGTACTTC; cdr3_aa: CASSFVRQETQYF; clone_size: many; d_call: -; j_call: TRBJ2-5; v_call: TRBV7-2
cdr3_nt: TGTGCCAGCGGGGGGCAAATTAATTCACCCCTCCACTTT; cdr3_aa: CASGGQINSPLHF; clone_size: many; d_call: -; j_call: TRBJ1-6; v_call: TRBV28
cdr3_nt: TGCGCCAGCAGCCAAGATCCGGGGGGGGGAGCCTACGAGCAGTACTTC; cdr3_aa: CASSQDPGGGAYEQYF; clone_size: many; d_call: TRBD2; j_call: TRBJ2-7; v_call: TRBV4-3
cdr3_nt: TGCGCCAGCAAACGAGCAGGGGGAGACACTGAAGCTTTCTTT; cdr3_aa: CASKRAGGDTEAFF; clone_size: many; d_call: TRBD1; j_call: TRBJ1-1; v_call: TRBV5-1
cdr3_nt: TGCAGCGTTGAAGAGGGCGAAAAACTGTTTTTT; cdr3_aa: CSVEEGEKLFF; clone_size: many; d_call: -; j_call: TRBJ1-4; v_call: TRBV29-1
cdr3_nt: TGTGCCAGCAGTTTTTTGCGGGGGGCCGGCGGGGAGCTGTTTTTT; cdr3_aa: CASSFLRGAGGELFF; clone_size: many; d_call: TRBD2; j_call: TRBJ2-2; v_call: TRBV12-3/TRBV12-4
cdr3_nt: TGTGCCAGCTCACCACAAGGGACAGGAGGAACTGAAGCTTTCTTT; cdr3_aa: CASSPQGTGGTEAFF; clone_size: many; d_call: TRBD1; j_call: TRBJ1-1; v_call: TRBV18
cdr3_nt: TGTGCCATCAGTGAAAGGGGCAATGAGCAGTTCTTC; cdr3_aa: CAISERGNEQFF; clone_size: many; d_call: -; j_call: TRBJ2-1; v_call: TRBV10-3
cdr3_nt: TGCAGTGCTAGAGATCCCAGGTCCGCTAGCACAGATACGCAGTATTTT; cdr3_aa: CSARDPRSASTDTQYF; clone_size: -; d_call: -; j_call: TRBJ2-3; v_call: TRBV20-1
cdr3_nt: TGTGCCAGCGGGGGCAATCAGCCCCAGCATTTT; cdr3_aa: CASGGNQPQHF; clone_size: many; d_call: -; j_call: TRBJ1-5; v_call: TRBV6-6
cdr3_nt: TGTGCCAGCAGCGCCCCGGGACTAGCGGGGGGGCTTCACAATGAGCAGTTCTTC; cdr3_aa: CASSAPGLAGGLHNEQFF; clone_size: many; d_call: TRBD2; j_call: TRBJ2-1; v_call: TRBV9
cdr3_nt: TGTGCCAGCAGCACAGACAGGAGTGAAGCTTTCTTT; cdr3_aa: CASSTDRSEAFF; clone_size: many; d_call: -; j_call: TRBJ1-1; v_call: TRBV7-8
cdr3_nt: TGTGCCAGCAGCCTCCGGGCGGCGAACACTGAAGCTTTCTTT; cdr3_aa: CASSLRAANTEAFF; clone_size: many; d_call: -; j_call: TRBJ1-1; v_call: TRBV9
cdr3_nt: TGTGCCAGCAGCTTCGGGGGGGGCACTGAAGCTTTCTTT; cdr3_aa: CASSFGGGTEAFF; clone_size: many; d_call: -; j_call: TRBJ1-1; v_call: TRBV5-6
cdr3_nt: TGCAGCGTTGGCGGACTAGCGGGACCCCAGGGAACCGGGGAGCTGTTTTTT; cdr3_aa: CSVGGLAGPQGTGELFF; clone_size: many; d_call: TRBD2; j_call: TRBJ2-2; v_call: TRBV29-1
cdr3_nt: TGCAGCGTTTTCTTAATAAGTAGCTCCTACAATGAGCAGTTCTTC; cdr3_aa: CSVFLISSSYNEQFF; clone_size: many; d_call: -; j_call: TRBJ2-1; v_call: TRBV29-1
cdr3_nt: TGTGCCAGCAATCGGGACAGAAGATATGGCTACACCTTC; cdr3_aa: CASNRDRRYGYTF; clone_size: many; d_call: TRBD1; j_call: TRBJ1-2; v_call: TRBV12-3/TRBV12-4
cdr3_nt: TGTGCCAGCAGCCCGAATCAGGACAGGGCTTCACCCCTCCACTTT; cdr3_aa: CASSPNQDRASPLHF; clone_size: many; d_call: TRBD1; j_call: TRBJ1-6; v_call: TRBV25-1
cdr3_nt: TGCAGTGCTAGTCCCTGGGACAGGGTGAACACTGAAGCTTTCTTT; cdr3_aa: CSASPWDRVNTEAFF; clone_size: many; d_call: TRBD1; j_call: TRBJ1-1; v_call: TRBV20-1
cdr3_nt: TGTGCCATCAACGCAAACTTAGCGGGAGGTACAGATACGCAGTATTTT; cdr3_aa: CAINANLAGGTDTQYF; clone_size: many; d_call: TRBD2; j_call: TRBJ2-3; v_call: TRBV10-3
cdr3_nt: TGTGCCAGCAGTTACTCGATAACAGGGAACACCGGGGAGCTGTTTTTT; cdr3_aa: CASSYSITGNTGELFF; clone_size: many; d_call: -; j_call: TRBJ2-2; v_call: TRBV6-5